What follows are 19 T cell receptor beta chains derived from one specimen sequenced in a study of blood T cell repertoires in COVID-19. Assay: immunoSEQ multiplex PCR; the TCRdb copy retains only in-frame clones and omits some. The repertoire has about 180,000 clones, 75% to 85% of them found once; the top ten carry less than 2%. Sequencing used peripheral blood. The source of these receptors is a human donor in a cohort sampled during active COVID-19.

DNA for the CDR3: TGTGCCAGCAGCAAGGGTCCGAGGTACGAGCAGTACTTC. Protein product: CASSKGPRYEQYF. This chain connects TRBV21-1 to TRBJ2-7; the listed D gene, TRBD2, was not tested against the DNA. TRBV21-1 is an annotated pseudogene. This CDR3 has 13 residues.

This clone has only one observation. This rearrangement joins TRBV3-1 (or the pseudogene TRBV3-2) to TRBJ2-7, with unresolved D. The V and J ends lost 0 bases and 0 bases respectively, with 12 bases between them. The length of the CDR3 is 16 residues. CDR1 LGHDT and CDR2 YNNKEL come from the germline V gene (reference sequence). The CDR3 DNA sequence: TGTGCCAGCAGCCAAGATCGCCCCCCGAGCTCCTACGAGCAGTACTTC. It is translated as CASSQDRPPSSYEQYF.

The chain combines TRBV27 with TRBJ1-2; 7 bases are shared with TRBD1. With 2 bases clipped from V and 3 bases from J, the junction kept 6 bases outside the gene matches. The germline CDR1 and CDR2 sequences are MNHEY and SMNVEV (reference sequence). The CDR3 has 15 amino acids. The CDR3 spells CASSLKGRGDYGYTF. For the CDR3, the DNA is TGTGCCAGCAGTTTAAAGGGCAGGGGGGACTATGGCTACACCTTC.

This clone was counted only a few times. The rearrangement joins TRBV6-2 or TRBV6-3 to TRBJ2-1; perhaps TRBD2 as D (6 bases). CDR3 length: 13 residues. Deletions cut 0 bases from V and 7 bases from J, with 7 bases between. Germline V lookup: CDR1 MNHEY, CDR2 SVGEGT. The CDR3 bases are TGTGCCAGCAGTTACTCGGAGGGGAATGAGCAGTTCTTC. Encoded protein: CASSYSEGNEQFF.

The CDR3 protein is CASSPTGVGSSYNSPLHF. The CDR3 bases are TGTGCCAGCAGCCCCACAGGAGTCGGGAGCTCCTATAATTCACCCCTCCACTTT. V usage is TRBV3-1 (or the pseudogene TRBV3-2) and J usage is TRBJ1-6; the D gene is possibly TRBD1 (5 bases). The V gene lost 4 bases and the J gene lost 0 bases, with 16 bases spanning the gap. CDR1 and CDR2 (germline): LGHDT, YNNKEL (reference sequence). This CDR3 comprises 18 residues.

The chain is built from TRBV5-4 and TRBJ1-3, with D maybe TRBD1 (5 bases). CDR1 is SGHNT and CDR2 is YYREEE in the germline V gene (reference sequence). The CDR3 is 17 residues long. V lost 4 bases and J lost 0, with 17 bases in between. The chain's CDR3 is CASSREGIRGSGNTIYF. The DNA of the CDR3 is TGTGCCAGCAGCCGCGAAGGAATAAGGGGCTCTGGAAACACCATATATTTT.

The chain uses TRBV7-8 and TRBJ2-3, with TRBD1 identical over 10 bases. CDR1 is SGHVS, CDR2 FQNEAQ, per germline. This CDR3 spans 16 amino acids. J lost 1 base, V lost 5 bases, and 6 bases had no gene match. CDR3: CASSRQGTGGTDTQYF. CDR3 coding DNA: TGTGCCAGCAGCCGTCAAGGGACAGGGGGCACAGATACGCAGTATTTT.

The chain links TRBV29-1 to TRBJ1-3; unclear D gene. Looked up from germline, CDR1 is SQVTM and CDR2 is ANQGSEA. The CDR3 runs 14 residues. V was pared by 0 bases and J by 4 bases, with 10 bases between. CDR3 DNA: TGCAGCGTTGAAGACCCCTTCCGGGGAAACACCATATATTTT. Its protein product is CSVEDPFRGNTIYF. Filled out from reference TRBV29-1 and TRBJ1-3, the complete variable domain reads SAVISQKPSRDICQRGTSLTIQCQVDSQVTMMFWYRQQPGQSLTLIATANQGSEATYESGFVIDKFPISRPNLTFSTLTVSNMSPEDSSIYLCSVEDPFRGNTIYFGEGSWLTVV.

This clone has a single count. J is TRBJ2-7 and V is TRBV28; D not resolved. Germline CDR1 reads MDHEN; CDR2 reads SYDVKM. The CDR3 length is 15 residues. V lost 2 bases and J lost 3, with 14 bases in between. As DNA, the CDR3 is TGTGCCAGCAGTTTACCTCAAGCCTCCTACTACGAGCAGTACTTC. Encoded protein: CASSLPQASYYEQYF.

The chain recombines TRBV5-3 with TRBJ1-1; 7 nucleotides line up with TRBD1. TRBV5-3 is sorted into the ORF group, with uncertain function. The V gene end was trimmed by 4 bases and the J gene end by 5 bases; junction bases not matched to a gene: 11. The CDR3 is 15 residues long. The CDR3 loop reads CARSGDREAGTEAFF. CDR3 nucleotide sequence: TGTGCCAGAAGCGGTGACAGGGAGGCGGGGACTGAAGCTTTCTTT.

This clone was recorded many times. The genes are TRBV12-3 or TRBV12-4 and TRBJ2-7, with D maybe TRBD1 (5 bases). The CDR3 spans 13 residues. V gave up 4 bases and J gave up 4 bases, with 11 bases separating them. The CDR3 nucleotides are TGTGCCAGCAGTTCCGACAGAGGATACGAGCAGTACTTC. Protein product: CASSSDRGYEQYF.

The CDR3 region is CASSRTGGTFDEQFF. As DNA, the CDR3 is TGTGCCAGCAGCCGGACAGGGGGCACGTTCGATGAGCAGTTCTTC. V usage is TRBV2 and J usage is TRBJ2-1; TRBD1 agrees at 11 bases. Germline V gives CDR1 SNHLY, CDR2 FYNNEI. The CDR3 totals 15 residues. The trim removed 6 bases at V and 8 bases at J, leaving 9 bases unmatched.

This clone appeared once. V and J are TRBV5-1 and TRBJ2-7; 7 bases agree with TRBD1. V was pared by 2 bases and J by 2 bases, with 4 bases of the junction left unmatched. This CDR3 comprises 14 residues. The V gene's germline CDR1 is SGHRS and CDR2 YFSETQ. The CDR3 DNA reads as TGCGCCAGCAGCTTAACAGGGGCGGCCTACGAGCAGTACTTC. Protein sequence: CASSLTGAAYEQYF.

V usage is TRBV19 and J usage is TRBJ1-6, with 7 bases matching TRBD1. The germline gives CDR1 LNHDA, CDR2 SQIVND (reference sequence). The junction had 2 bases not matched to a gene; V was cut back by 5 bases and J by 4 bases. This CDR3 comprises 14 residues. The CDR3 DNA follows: TGTGCCAGTAGTCCGGGACAGTATAATTCACCCCTCCACTTT. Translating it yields CASSPGQYNSPLHF.

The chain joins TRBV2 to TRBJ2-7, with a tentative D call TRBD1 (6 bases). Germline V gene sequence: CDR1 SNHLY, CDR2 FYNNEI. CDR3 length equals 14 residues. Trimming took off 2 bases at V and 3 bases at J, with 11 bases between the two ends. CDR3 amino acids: CASSERGTIYEQYF. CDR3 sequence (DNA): TGTGCCAGCAGTGAAAGGGGGACAATCTACGAGCAGTACTTC.

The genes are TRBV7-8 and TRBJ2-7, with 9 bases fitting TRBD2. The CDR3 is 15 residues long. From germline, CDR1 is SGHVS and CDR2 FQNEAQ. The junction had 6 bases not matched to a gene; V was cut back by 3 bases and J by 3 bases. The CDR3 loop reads CASSLGGAGGYEQYF. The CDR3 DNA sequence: TGTGCCAGCAGCTTGGGGGGAGCGGGAGGCTACGAGCAGTACTTC.

The chain's CDR3 is CASSFTVGSGNTIYF. CDR3 bases: TGCGCCAGCAGCTTTACGGTTGGCTCTGGAAACACCATATATTTT. V is TRBV5-1 and J is TRBJ1-3; D is ambiguous. The ends were cut back, 2 bases at V and 0 bases at J, with 9 bases in the middle. The CDR3 is 15 amino acids. Germline-derived CDR1 and CDR2 are SGHRS and YFSETQ.

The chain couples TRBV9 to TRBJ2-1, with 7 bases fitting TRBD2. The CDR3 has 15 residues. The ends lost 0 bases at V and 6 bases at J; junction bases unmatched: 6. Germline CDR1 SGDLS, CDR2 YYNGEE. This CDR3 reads CASSVGGSGRNEQFF. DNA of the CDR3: TGTGCCAGCAGCGTAGGGGGTAGCGGGCGCAATGAGCAGTTCTTC. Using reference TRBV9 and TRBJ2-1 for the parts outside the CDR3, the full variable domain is DSGVTQTPKHLITATGQRVTLRCSPRSGDLSVYWYQQSLDQGLQFLIQYYNGEERAKGNILERFSAQQFPDLHSELNLSSLELGDSALYFCASSVGGSGRNEQFFGPGTRLTVL.

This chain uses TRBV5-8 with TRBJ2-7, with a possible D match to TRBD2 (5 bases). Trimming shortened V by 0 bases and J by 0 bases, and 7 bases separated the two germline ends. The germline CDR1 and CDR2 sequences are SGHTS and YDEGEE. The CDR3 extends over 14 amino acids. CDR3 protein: CASSLEGSSYEQYF. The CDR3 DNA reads TGTGCCAGCAGCTTGGAAGGGAGCTCCTACGAGCAGTACTTC.